Below are 12 T cell receptor beta chains sequenced from a single sample in a study of response to subunit inactivated influenza vaccine. TCRdb passed the RT-PCR reads through MiXCR, listing each CDR3 protein once. The table lists about 540,000 distinct CDR3 sequences, 20% to 25% of them singletons. Separately, the same data were catalogued under a study of T cells expressing NK-cell markers. That work contributes: Template switching by 5'RACE with UMIs generated the TCR beta cDNA.

The source material was CD4+ T cells sorted from PBMCs, sampled 11 to 12 days after vaccination. These TCRs come from a man aged 45-65 years who received an inactivated influenza vaccine.

In DNA form, the CDR3 reads TGCGCCAGCAGCGAACAGGGGAATGAGCAGTTCTTC. The encoded protein is CASSEQGNEQFF. V is TRBV4-3 and J is TRBJ2-1, with 7 bases lining up with TRBD1. Looked up from germline, CDR1 is LGHNA and CDR2 is YSLEER. V trimming: 5 bases; J trimming: 7 bases; junction bases outside the gene matches: 2. The CDR3 runs to 12 residues.

This clonotype appeared a few times. The junction departs from the called germline gene at one end, perhaps through a read error. V usage is TRBV3-1 and J usage is TRBJ2-7; D is perhaps TRBD1 (5 bases). The length of the CDR3 is 14 residues. Germline CDR1 and CDR2: LGHDT and YNNKEL (reference sequence). The CDR3 DNA sequence: TGTGCCAGCAGCCAGACGAAACAGGTCTACGGGCAGTACTTC. This sequence encodes CASSQTKQVYGQYF.

The CDR3: CAISEGRSDEKLFF. CDR3 bases: TGTGCCATCAGTGAGGGCAGGTCCGACGAAAAACTGTTTTTT. This chain uses TRBV10-3 with TRBJ1-4; no reliable D call. V was cut by 2 bases and J by 8 bases, with 12 bases left in between. The CDR3 length is 14 residues. Germline V gene data show CDR1 as ENHRY and CDR2 as SYGVKD.

This clonotype was detected only a few times. The V gene is TRBV5-1, the J gene TRBJ2-2; no definite D call. Germline lookup yields CDR1 SGHRS and CDR2 YFSETQ. V lost 6 bases to trimming and J lost 2 bases, with 14 bases between them. The CDR3 runs to 15 residues. The chain's CDR3 is CASNRAEENTGELFF. CDR3 DNA: TGCGCCAGCAACAGAGCAGAAGAAAACACCGGGGAGCTGTTTTTT.

The rearrangement links TRBV7-8 to TRBJ2-2; no definite D call. V was shortened by 5 bases and J by 6 bases, with 10 bases between the two germline ends. The CDR3 extends over 13 amino acids. The germline V gene encodes CDR1 SGHVS and CDR2 FQNEAQ. This CDR3 is CASSAVLSGELFF. In nucleotides, the CDR3 is TGTGCCAGCAGCGCCGTATTGTCCGGGGAGCTGTTTTTT.

This clonotype was seen more than once but under ten times. This CDR3 is CSARAGSSYNEQFF. The CDR3 DNA follows: TGCAGTGCTAGAGCAGGCAGCTCCTACAATGAGCAGTTCTTC. The rearrangement uses TRBV20-1 and TRBJ2-1; D remains ambiguous. Trimming took off 1 base at V and 0 bases at J, with 7 bases between the two ends. CDR1 and CDR2 (germline): DFQATT, SNEGSKA (reference sequence). The CDR3 covers 14 residues.

This clonotype was recorded a few times. Here the CDR3 reads CASSLLVIRDSGGYEQYF. CDR3 DNA sequence: TGTGCCAGCAGTTTGTTAGTTATCCGGGACTCCGGGGGCTACGAGCAGTACTTC. This sequence joins TRBV12-3 or TRBV12-4 and TRBJ2-7; perhaps TRBD2 as D (6 bases). The CDR3 sequence is 18 residues long. V gave up 3 bases and J gave up 3 bases, with 24 bases separating them.

This clonotype qualifies as medium-sized (0.01 to 0.1%). The CDR3 protein is CASISDTGELFF. CDR3 bases: TGTGCCAGCATCAGCGACACCGGGGAGCTGTTTTTT. The rearrangement uses TRBV7-2 and TRBJ2-2; no firm D call. This CDR3 comprises 12 residues. V gave up 7 bases and J gave up 3 bases, with 6 bases separating them. The germline V gene encodes CDR1 SGHTA and CDR2 FQGNSA.

This clonotype was seen only a few times. The chain couples TRBV11-2 to TRBJ2-5; D is unresolved. Germline CDR1 is SGHAT and CDR2 is FQNNGV. Trimming pared 1 base from V and 2 bases from J, leaving 8 bases between. The CDR3 is 14 residues long. CDR3 amino acids: CASSLALAQETQYF. The CDR3 DNA reads as TGTGCCAGCAGCTTAGCACTCGCTCAAGAGACCCAGTACTTC. Looking up the rest from reference TRBV11-2 and TRBJ2-5 gives the full variable domain: EAGVAQSPRYKIIEKRQSVAFWCNPISGHATLYWYQQILGQGPKLLIQFQNNGVVDDSQLPKDRFSAERLKGVDSTLKIQPAKLEDSAVYLCASSLALAQETQYFGPGTRLLVL.

The gene calls are TRBV20-1 and TRBJ2-4; D may be TRBD1 (5 bases). Between the trimmed V and J ends, which lost 3 bases and 2 bases, there was a span of 11 bases. This CDR3 is 14 amino acids long. Per germline, CDR1 DFQATT and CDR2 SNEGSKA (reference sequence). The CDR3 loop is CSAREQGPKNIQYF. Here the CDR3 DNA reads TGCAGTGCTAGGGAGCAGGGCCCCAAAAACATTCAGTACTTC.

This clonotype was counted at least ten times. J is TRBJ1-1 and V is TRBV7-2; D is uncertain. Trimming took off 5 bases at V and 13 bases at J, with 20 bases between the two ends. The CDR3 covers 13 residues. Germline-derived CDR1 and CDR2 are SGHTA and FQGNSA. The CDR3 DNA reads TGTGCCAGCAGCCCAGGTGTAGGAACGGTCGGTTTCTTT. Its protein product is CASSPGVGTVGFF.

This clonotype has only a few counts. This sequence joins TRBV5-1 and TRBJ2-5; no clear D gene. The CDR3 runs 15 residues. Germline V gene data show CDR1 as SGHRS and CDR2 as YFSETQ. The germline V and J ends were trimmed by 0 bases and 1 base, with 10 bases remaining between them. The CDR3 region has the DNA TGCGCCAGCAGCTTGGGGCTAACCACCCAAGAGACCCAGTACTTC. Protein product: CASSLGLTTQETQYF.